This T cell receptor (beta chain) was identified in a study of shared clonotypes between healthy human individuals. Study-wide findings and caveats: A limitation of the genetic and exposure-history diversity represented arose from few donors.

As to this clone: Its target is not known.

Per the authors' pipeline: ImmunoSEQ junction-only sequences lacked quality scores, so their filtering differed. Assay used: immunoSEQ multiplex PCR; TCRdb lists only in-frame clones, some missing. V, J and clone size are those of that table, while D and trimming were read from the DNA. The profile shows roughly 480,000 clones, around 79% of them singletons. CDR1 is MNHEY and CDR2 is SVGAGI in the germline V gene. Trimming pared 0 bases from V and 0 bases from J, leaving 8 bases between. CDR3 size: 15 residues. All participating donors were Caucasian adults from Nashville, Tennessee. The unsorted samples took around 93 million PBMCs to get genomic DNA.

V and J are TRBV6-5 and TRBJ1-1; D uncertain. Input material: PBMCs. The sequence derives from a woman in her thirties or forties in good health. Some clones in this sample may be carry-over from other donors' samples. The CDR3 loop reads CASSYSELMNTEAFF. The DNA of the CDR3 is TGTGCCAGCAGTTACTCGGAACTGATGAACACTGAAGCTTTCTTT.